This T cell receptor beta chain was sequenced for a study of cytomegalovirus exposure and HLA in healthy donors. Study-level findings and limits: Using a false discovery rate of 0.05, a later analysis showed that 15,000 to 20,000 TCR beta sequences were associated with HLA alleles. In a later analysis, TCR beta V- and J-gene trimming showed a link to a missense DCLRE1C variant.

This CDR3 spans 13 amino acids. Germline V gene lookup returns CDR1 MRHNA and CDR2 SNTAGT. Trimming pared 4 bases from V and 6 bases from J, leaving 10 bases between. Notes on this clone: Its antigen is unidentified.

The PCR contained 60 Vbeta and 13 Jbeta primers. Profiling relied on immunoSEQ multiplex PCR, and the TCRdb table lists in-frame clones only, not all of them. The sample has about 160,000 clones, about four fifths seen once; the top ten hold roughly 7.6%. The sample taken for sequencing was PBMCs. The clonotype originates from a woman aged 25 to 39 in good health and CMV-seropositive. The chain couples TRBV6-4 to TRBJ1-5; D is perhaps TRBD1 (6 bases). The CDR3 sequence is CASSGEGGQPQHF. The CDR3 DNA is TGTGCCAGCAGTGGCGAAGGGGGTCAGCCCCAGCATTTT.